This is a list of T cell receptor beta chains from one sample in a study of blood T cell repertoires in COVID-19. Using immunoSEQ multiplex PCR, the repertoire was profiled, and TCRdb retains in-frame clones only, with some absent. The data show under 250,000 clones, 85% seen once. Sequencing was performed on peripheral blood. These receptors originate from a man in his forties or fifties with COVID-19, enrolled during active disease. Each CDR3 is given without its conserved first and last residue.

v_gene: TRBV28
j_gene: TRBJ1-5
CDR3aa: ASSLMSQPQH

v_gene: TRBV23-1
j_gene: TRBJ2-7
CDR3aa: ATQRGQHDRASYEQY

v_gene: TRBV13
j_gene: TRBJ2-5
CDR3aa: ASRPTTGEETQY

v_gene: TRBV11-2
j_gene: TRBJ2-6
CDR3aa: ASSSWEESSGANVLT

v_gene: TRBV13
j_gene: TRBJ2-7
CDR3aa: ASSQEGYEQY

v_gene: TRBV6-1
j_gene: TRBJ2-2
CDR3aa: ASSEVGTGELF

v_gene: TRBV10-3
j_gene: TRBJ2-3
CDR3aa: AISSGQGLADTQY

v_gene: TRBV28
j_gene: TRBJ2-7
CDR3aa: ASSLPPGTNYEQY

v_gene: TRBV5-1
j_gene: TRBJ1-2
CDR3aa: ASSLIRGGYGYT

v_gene: TRBV7-6
j_gene: TRBJ2-2
CDR3aa: ASSRRPLGTSGLPNTGELF

v_gene: TRBV9
j_gene: TRBJ2-3
CDR3aa: ASSVVARGVGDTQY

v_gene: TRBV9
j_gene: TRBJ2-4
CDR3aa: ASSREVENIQY

v_gene: TRBV10-3
j_gene: TRBJ2-1
CDR3aa: AISESEGGYNEQF

v_gene: TRBV30
j_gene: TRBJ1-2
CDR3aa: AWSVVSNYGYT

v_gene: TRBV5-4
j_gene: TRBJ1-1
CDR3aa: ASSAGDRGRTEAF

v_gene: TRBV10-3
j_gene: TRBJ2-1
CDR3aa: AISESRQGVLEQF

v_gene: TRBV7-8
j_gene: TRBJ1-3
CDR3aa: ASSSEQGPAGNTIY

v_gene: TRBV4-1
j_gene: TRBJ2-5
CDR3aa: ASSQVFRDGETQY

v_gene: TRBV5-1
j_gene: TRBJ1-2
CDR3aa: ASRIGTDYGYT

v_gene: TRBV27
j_gene: TRBJ2-2
CDR3aa: ASSIRGRSNTGELF

v_gene: TRBV9
j_gene: TRBJ2-5
CDR3aa: ASSDSGGLHKETQY

v_gene: TRBV3-1/TRBV3-2
j_gene: TRBJ1-4
CDR3aa: ASSQAHFNEKLF

v_gene: TRBV5-5
j_gene: TRBJ1-1
CDR3aa: ASSFINGEMNTEAF

v_gene: TRBV6-2/TRBV6-3
j_gene: TRBJ2-3
CDR3aa: ASSPTGSGTDTQY

v_gene: TRBV15
j_gene: TRBJ2-1
CDR3aa: ATSRELAGGHEQF

v_gene: TRBV7-6
j_gene: TRBJ1-4
CDR3aa: ASSLSTILPPGQEATNEKLF

v_gene: TRBV11-2
j_gene: TRBJ1-2
CDR3aa: ASSPQQGSTPNGYT

v_gene: TRBV27
j_gene: TRBJ1-6
CDR3aa: ASSFGGGNSPLH

v_gene: TRBV2
j_gene: TRBJ1-5
CDR3aa: ASSPPRGGHNQPQH

v_gene: TRBV7-9
j_gene: TRBJ2-7
CDR3aa: ASSLRAESYEQY

v_gene: TRBV18
j_gene: TRBJ2-2
CDR3aa: ASSEGAGELF

v_gene: TRBV30
j_gene: TRBJ1-5
CDR3aa: AWSREGPGTQH

v_gene: TRBV6-1
j_gene: TRBJ2-7
CDR3aa: ASSERTGLSSYEQY

v_gene: TRBV5-1
j_gene: TRBJ1-5
CDR3aa: ASSPGQGIQPQH

v_gene: TRBV2
j_gene: TRBJ2-7
CDR3aa: ASSVYRAGFEQY

v_gene: TRBV4-2
j_gene: TRBJ2-7
CDR3aa: ASSHFRLGSSYEQY

v_gene: TRBV5-4
j_gene: TRBJ2-3
CDR3aa: ASSRWTSGGGDTQY

v_gene: TRBV28
j_gene: TRBJ1-4
CDR3aa: ASSDSNEKLF

v_gene: TRBV19
j_gene: TRBJ2-1
CDR3aa: ASSGTSGGVIWNEQF

v_gene: TRBV19
j_gene: TRBJ1-5
CDR3aa: ASSIDRTAGWNQPQH

v_gene: TRBV5-1
j_gene: TRBJ2-3
CDR3aa: ASSLAWDYHKTSTDTQY

v_gene: TRBV19
j_gene: TRBJ1-5
CDR3aa: ASRPGQADQPQH

v_gene: TRBV6-5
j_gene: TRBJ2-7
CDR3aa: ASRPPGLPYEQY

v_gene: TRBV6-5
j_gene: TRBJ2-1
CDR3aa: AIRAGGYNEQF

v_gene: TRBV6-6
j_gene: TRBJ1-2
CDR3aa: ASSYIGYT

v_gene: TRBV19
j_gene: TRBJ2-7
CDR3aa: ASSSTSGSYEQY

v_gene: TRBV7-9
j_gene: TRBJ1-2
CDR3aa: ASSLTGPGEGYT

v_gene: TRBV28
j_gene: TRBJ1-5
CDR3aa: AGIGTGNQPQH

v_gene: TRBV7-8
j_gene: TRBJ2-7
CDR3aa: ASSTSGGAYEQY

v_gene: TRBV12-3/TRBV12-4
j_gene: TRBJ1-1
CDR3aa: ASTSPGMGAF